This T cell receptor (beta chain) is from a study of T cells after yellow fever vaccination. Study-level findings and limits: Most primary-vaccination clones reappeared after the booster (less than 98% CD4, around 88% CD8).

TCRdb processed the 5' RACE reads anew with MiXCR; each CDR3 protein has one entry. The sample yields around 350,000 distinct CDR3 sequences, roughly 11% seen once. As regards this clonotype: The antigen is unknown.

This CDR3 spans 14 amino acids. Trimming at V came to 6 bases and at J to 6 bases, leaving 14 bases not matched to a gene. The V gene's germline CDR1 is SQVTM and CDR2 ANQGSEA. The rearrangement uses TRBV29-1 and TRBJ2-7; 7 bases are shared with TRBD1. This clonotype was sampled from a man aged 18 to 29 who received the YFV17D yellow fever vaccine. Source: PBMCs, taken on the day of the first yellow fever vaccination. This CDR3 is CSVTPMRGPREQYF. CDR3 nucleotide sequence: TGCAGCGTCACCCCTATGAGGGGGCCACGCGAGCAGTACTTC.